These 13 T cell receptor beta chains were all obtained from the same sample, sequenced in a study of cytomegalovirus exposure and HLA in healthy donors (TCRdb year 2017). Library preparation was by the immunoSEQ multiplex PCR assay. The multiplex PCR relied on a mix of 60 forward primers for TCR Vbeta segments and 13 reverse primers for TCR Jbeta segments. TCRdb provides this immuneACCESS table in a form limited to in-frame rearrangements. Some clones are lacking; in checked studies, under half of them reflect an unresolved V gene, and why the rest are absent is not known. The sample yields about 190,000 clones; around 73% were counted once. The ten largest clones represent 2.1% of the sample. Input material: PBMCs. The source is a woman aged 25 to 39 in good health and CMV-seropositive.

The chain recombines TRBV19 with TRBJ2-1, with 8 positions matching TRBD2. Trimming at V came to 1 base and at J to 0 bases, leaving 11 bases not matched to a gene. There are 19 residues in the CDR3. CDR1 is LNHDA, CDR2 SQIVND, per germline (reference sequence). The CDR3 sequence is CASSIAAGGAVSSYNEQFF. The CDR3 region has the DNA TGTGCCAGTAGTATAGCGGCGGGAGGAGCAGTAAGCTCCTACAATGAGCAGTTCTTC.

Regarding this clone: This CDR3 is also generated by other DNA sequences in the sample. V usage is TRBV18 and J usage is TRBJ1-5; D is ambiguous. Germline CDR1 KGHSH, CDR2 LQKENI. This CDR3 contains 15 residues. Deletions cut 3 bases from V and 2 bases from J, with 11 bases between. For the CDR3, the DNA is TGTGCCAGCTCACCTGACCGCGGGGGCAATCAGCCCCAGCATTTT. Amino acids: CASSPDRGGNQPQHF.

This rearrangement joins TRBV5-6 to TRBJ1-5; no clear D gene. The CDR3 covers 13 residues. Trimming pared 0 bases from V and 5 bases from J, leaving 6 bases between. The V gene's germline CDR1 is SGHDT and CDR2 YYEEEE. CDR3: CASSLEPDQPQHF. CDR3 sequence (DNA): TGTGCCAGCAGCTTGGAACCGGATCAGCCCCAGCATTTT.

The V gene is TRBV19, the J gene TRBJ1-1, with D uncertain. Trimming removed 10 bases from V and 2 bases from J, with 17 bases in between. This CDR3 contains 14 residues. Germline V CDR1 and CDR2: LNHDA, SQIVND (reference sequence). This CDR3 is CATLGWATNTEAFF. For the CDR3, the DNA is TGTGCCACCCTCGGCTGGGCCACTAACACTGAAGCTTTCTTT.

CDR3 DNA: TGTGCCAGCAGCCAGACTAGCGGGACGAGCTACGAGCAGTACTTC. It encodes CASSQTSGTSYEQYF. The rearrangement links TRBV11-1 to TRBJ2-7; 11 bases agree with TRBD2. Losses at the gene ends were 5 bases for V and 3 bases for J; bases not matched to a gene: 6. Germline CDR1 SGHAT, CDR2 FQDESV (reference sequence). The CDR3 length is 15 residues.

The CDR3: CASSLVGGGVQETQYF. Written as DNA, the CDR3 is TGTGCCAGCAGCTTAGTGGGCGGGGGGGTCCAAGAGACCCAGTACTTC. The genes are TRBV11-2 and TRBJ2-5; 9 positions agree with TRBD2. The CDR3 extends over 16 amino acids. The ends lost 1 base at V and 1 base at J; junction bases unmatched: 4. Germline V gene lookup returns CDR1 SGHAT and CDR2 FQNNGV.

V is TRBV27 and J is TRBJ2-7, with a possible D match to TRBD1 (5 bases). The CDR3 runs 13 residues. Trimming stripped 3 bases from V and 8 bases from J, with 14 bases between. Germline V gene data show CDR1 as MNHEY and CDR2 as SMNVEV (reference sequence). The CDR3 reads CASSLSQGEKQYF. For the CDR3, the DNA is TGTGCCAGCAGTTTGAGTCAGGGTGAAAAGCAGTACTTC.

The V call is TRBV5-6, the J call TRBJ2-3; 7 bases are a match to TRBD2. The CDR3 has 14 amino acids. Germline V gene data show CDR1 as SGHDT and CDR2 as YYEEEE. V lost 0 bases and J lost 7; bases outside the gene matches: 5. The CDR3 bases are TGTGCCAGCAGCTTGGTGGGGGGGTTGAATACGCAGTATTTT. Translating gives CASSLVGGLNTQYF.

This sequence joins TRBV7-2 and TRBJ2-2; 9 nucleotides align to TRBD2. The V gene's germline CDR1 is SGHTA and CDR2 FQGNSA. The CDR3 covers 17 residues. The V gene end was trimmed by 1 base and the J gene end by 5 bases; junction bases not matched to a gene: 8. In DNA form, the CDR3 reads TGTGCCAGCAGCTTAGAAGCGGGGGGTTTGGTTACCGGGGAGCTGTTTTTT. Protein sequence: CASSLEAGGLVTGELFF.

The DNA for the CDR3 is TGTGCCAGCTCACAGACAGGGACCGGGGGGAACACTGAAGCTTTCTTT. It codes for CASSQTGTGGNTEAFF. The chain uses TRBV18 and TRBJ1-1; the match to TRBD1 covers 7 bases. CDR1 and CDR2 (germline): KGHSH, LQKENI. This CDR3 comprises 16 residues. J lost 1 base, V lost 4 bases, and 9 bases had no gene match.

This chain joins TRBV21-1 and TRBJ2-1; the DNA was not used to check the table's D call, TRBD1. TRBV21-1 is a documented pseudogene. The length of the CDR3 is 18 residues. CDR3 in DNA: TGTGCCAGCACCCAACCGAAATACTGGGACAGGGGGCTATGGGAGCAGTTCTTC. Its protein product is CASTQPKYWDRGLWEQFF.

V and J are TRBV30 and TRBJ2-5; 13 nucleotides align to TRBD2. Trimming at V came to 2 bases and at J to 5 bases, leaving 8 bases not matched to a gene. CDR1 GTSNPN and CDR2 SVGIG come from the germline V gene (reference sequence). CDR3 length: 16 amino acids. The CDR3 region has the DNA TGTGCCTGGAGTCCTGGACTAGCGGGAGTCTTGGAGACCCAGTACTTC. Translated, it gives CAWSPGLAGVLETQYF.

CDR3: CASSSRGLTNEKLFF. As DNA, the CDR3 is TGTGCCAGCAGCTCCAGGGGGCTGACTAATGAAAAACTGTTTTTT. This chain connects TRBV28 to TRBJ1-4; 8 positions match TRBD1. CDR1 is MDHEN, CDR2 SYDVKM, per germline. The junction had 5 bases not matched to a gene; V was cut back by 6 bases and J by 2 bases. The CDR3 runs 15 residues.